This T cell receptor (beta chain) was recorded in a study of human T cells and chemical hapten exposure. Overall study results and limits: Sensitizing to DPC left TCRs with a frequency above 1 in 1000 unaltered.

There are many counts of this clonotype. Its antigen is undetermined. Regarding time point: patch test 2, 6 weeks after DPC sensitization. As for treatment: therapeutic diphenylcyclopropenone sensitization with weekly scalp DPC. Germline-derived CDR1 and CDR2 are DFQATT and SNEGSKA (reference sequence). V was trimmed by 6 bases and J by 0 bases, leaving 15 bases between them. The CDR3 length is 16 residues. Unique molecular identifiers were affixed to discrete cDNA molecules within the library. TCRdb itself ran the RACE reads through MiXCR, one entry per CDR3 protein. The data hold roughly 69,000 distinct CDR3 sequences, with approximately 10% observed a single time.

The sequences come from whole blood, collected in connection with sensitization to the hapten diphenylcyclopropenone (DPC). The receptor was isolated from a woman between 45 and 60 years old with alopecia areata. Some clones in this sample may be carry-over from other donors' samples. The chain is built from TRBV20-1 and TRBJ2-6; D may be TRBD1 (5 bases). CDR3 in amino acids: CSASDRLSSGANVLTF. CDR3 in DNA: TGCAGTGCCTCAGACAGACTTAGCTCTGGGGCCAACGTCCTGACTTTC.